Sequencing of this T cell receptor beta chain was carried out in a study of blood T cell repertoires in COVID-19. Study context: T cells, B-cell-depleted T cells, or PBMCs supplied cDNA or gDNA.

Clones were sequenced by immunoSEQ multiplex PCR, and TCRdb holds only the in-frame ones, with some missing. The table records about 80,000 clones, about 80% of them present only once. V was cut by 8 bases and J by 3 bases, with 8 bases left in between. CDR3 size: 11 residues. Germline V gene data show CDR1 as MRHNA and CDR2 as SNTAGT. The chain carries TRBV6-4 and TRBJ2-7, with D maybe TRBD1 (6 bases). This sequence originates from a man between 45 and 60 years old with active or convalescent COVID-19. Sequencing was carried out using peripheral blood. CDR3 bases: TGTGCCAGCCCGACAGGCTACGAGCAGTACTTC. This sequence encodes CASPTGYEQYF.